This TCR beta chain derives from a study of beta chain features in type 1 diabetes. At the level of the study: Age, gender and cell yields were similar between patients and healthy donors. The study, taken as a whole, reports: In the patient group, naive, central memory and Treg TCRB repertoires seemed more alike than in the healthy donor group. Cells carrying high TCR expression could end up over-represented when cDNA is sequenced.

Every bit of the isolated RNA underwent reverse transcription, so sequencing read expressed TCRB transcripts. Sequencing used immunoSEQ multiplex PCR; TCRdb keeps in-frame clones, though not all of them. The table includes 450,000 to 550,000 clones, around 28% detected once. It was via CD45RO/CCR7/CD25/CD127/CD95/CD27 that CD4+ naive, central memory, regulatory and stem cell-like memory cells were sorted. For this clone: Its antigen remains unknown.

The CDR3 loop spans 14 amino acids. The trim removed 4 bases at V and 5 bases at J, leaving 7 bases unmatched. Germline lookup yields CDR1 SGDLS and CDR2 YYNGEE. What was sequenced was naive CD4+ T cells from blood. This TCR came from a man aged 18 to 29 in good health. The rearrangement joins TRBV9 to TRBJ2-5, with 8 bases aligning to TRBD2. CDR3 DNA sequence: TGTGCCAGCAGCCCATTAGCGGGATGGGAGACCCAGTACTTC. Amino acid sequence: CASSPLAGWETQYF.